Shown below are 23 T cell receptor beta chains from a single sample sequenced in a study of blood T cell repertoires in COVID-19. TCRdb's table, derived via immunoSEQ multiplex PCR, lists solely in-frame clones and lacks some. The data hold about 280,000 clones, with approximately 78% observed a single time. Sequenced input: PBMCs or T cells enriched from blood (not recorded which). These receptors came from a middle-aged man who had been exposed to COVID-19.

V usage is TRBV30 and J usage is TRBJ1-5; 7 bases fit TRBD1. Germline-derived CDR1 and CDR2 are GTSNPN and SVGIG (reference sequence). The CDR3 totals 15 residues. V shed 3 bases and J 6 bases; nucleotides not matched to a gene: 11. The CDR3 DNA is TGTGCCTGGAGGTTGAAGGGACAGATAGCTCAGCCCCAGCATTTT. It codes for CAWRLKGQIAQPQHF.

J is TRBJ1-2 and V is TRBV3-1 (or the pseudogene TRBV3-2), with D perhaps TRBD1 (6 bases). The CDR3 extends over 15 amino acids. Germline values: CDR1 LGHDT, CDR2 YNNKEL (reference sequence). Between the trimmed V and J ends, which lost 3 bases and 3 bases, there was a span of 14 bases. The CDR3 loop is CASSQGQGFYYGYTF. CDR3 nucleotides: TGTGCCAGCAGCCAGGGGCAGGGGTTCTACTATGGCTACACCTTC.

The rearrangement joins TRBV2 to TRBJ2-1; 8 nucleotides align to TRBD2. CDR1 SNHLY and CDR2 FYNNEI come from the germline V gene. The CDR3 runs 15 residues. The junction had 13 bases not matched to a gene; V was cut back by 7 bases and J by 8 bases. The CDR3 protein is CASTSRVAGQDEQFF. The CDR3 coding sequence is TGTGCCAGCACTAGTCGGGTAGCGGGGCAGGATGAGCAGTTCTTC.

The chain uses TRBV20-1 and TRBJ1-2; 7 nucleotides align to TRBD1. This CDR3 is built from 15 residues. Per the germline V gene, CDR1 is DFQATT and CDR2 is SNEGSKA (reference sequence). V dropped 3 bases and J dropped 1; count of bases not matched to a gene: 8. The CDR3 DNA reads TGCAGTGCTAGTCTGTTACAGGGGTATAACTATGGCTACACCTTC. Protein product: CSASLLQGYNYGYTF.

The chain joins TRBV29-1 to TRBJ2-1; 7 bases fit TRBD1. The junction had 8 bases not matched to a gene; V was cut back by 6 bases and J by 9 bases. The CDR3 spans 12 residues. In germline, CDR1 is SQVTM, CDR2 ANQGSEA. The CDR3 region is CSVQLTGVEQFF. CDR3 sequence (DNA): TGCAGCGTACAACTAACAGGGGTTGAGCAGTTCTTC.

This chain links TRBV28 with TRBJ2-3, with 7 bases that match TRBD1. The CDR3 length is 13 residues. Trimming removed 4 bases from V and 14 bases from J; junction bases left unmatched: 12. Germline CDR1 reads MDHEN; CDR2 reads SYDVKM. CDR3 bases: TGTGCCAGCAGTTCCGACAGGGATATGGGTCCGTATTTT. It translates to CASSSDRDMGPYF.

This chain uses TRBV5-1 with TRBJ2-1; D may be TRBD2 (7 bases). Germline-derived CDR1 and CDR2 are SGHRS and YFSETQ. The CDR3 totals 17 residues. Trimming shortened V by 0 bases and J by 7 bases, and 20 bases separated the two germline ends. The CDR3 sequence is CASSLAGGRARGNEQFF. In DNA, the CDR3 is TGCGCCAGCAGCTTGGCGGGCGGGAGAGCCAGGGGTAATGAGCAGTTCTTC. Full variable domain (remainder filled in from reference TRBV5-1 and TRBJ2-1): KAGVTQTPRYLIKTRGQQVTLSCSPISGHRSVSWYQQTPGQGLQFLFEYFSETQRNKGNFPGRFSGRQFSNSRSEMNVSTLELGDSALYLCASSLAGGRARGNEQFFGPGTRLTVL.

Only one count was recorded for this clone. The CDR3 sequence: CASSLGRDRGFEQYF. DNA for the CDR3: TGTGCCAGCAGCCTAGGCCGGGACAGGGGCTTCGAGCAGTACTTC. The rearrangement links TRBV3-1 (or the pseudogene TRBV3-2) to TRBJ2-7; 10 nucleotides line up with TRBD1. The CDR3 has 15 amino acids. Looked up from germline, CDR1 is LGHDT and CDR2 is YNNKEL (reference sequence). V was pared by 4 bases and J by 6 bases, with 9 bases of the junction left unmatched.

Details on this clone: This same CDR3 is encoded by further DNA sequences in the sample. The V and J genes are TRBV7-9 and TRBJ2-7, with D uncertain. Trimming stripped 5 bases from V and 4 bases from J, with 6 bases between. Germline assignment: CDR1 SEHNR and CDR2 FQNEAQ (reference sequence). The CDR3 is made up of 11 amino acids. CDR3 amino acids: CASSVSYEQYF. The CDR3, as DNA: TGTGCCAGCAGCGTATCGTACGAGCAGTACTTC. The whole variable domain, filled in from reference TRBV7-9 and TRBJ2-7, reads DTGVSQNPRHKITKRGQNVTFRCDPISEHNRLYWYRQTLGQGPEFLTYFQNEAQLEKSRLLSDRFSAERPKGSFSTLEIQRTEQGDSAMYLCASSVSYEQYFGPGTRLTVT.

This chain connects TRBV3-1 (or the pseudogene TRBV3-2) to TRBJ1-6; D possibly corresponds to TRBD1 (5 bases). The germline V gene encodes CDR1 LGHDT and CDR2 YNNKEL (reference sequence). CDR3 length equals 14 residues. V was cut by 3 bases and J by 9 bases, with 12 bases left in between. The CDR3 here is CASSQGLQGSPLHF. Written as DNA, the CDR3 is TGTGCCAGCAGCCAGGGTCTTCAGGGTTCACCCCTCCACTTT.

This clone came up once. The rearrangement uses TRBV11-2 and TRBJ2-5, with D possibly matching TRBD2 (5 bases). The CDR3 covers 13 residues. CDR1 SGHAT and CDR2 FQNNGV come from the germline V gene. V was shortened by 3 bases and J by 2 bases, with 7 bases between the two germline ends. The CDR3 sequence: CASSFAGQETQYF. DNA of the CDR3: TGTGCCAGCAGCTTTGCGGGTCAAGAGACCCAGTACTTC.

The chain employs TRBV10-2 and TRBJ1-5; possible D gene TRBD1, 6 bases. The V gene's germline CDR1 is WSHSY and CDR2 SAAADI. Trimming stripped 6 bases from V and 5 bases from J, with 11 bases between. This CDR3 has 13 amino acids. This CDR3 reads CASREDRDQPQHF. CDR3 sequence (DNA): TGCGCCAGCAGAGAGGACAGAGATCAGCCCCAGCATTTT.

CDR3 coding DNA: TGTGCCAGCAGCCCAAGACTAGCTGGAGATACGCAGTATTTT. This gives the protein CASSPRLAGDTQYF. The chain has TRBV5-4 and TRBJ2-3; 7 bases fit TRBD2. The CDR3 has 14 amino acids. CDR1 and CDR2 from the germline V gene are SGHNT and YYREEE (reference sequence). V was pared by 4 bases and J by 5 bases, with 7 bases of the junction left unmatched.

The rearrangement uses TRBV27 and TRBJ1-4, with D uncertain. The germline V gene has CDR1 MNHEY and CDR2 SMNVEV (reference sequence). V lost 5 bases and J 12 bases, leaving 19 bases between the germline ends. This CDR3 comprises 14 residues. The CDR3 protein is CASSNRGARSELFF. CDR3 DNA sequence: TGTGCCAGCAGTAATCGGGGTGCAAGGAGCGAACTGTTTTTT.

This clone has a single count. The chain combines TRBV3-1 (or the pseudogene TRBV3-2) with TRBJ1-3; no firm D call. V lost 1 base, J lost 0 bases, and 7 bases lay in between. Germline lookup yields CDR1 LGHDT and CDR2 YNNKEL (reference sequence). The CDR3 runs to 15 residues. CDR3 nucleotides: TGTGCCAGCAGCCAAGTATTGAGCTCTGGAAACACCATATATTTT. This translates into CASSQVLSSGNTIYF.

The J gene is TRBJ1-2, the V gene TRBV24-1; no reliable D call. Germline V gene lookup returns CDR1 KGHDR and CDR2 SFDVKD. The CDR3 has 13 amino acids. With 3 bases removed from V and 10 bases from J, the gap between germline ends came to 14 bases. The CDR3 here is CATSDEGPYDYTF. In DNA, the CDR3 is TGTGCCACCAGTGATGAGGGTCCCTACGACTACACCTTC.

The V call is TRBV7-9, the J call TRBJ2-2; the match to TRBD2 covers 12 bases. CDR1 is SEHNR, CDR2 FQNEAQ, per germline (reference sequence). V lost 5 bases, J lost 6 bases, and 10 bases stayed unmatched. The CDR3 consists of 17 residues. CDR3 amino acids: CASSPYLAGGPSGELFF. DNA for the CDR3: TGTGCCAGCAGCCCCTATCTAGCGGGAGGGCCTTCCGGGGAGCTGTTTTTT. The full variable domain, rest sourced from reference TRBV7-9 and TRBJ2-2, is DTGVSQNPRHKITKRGQNVTFRCDPISEHNRLYWYRQTLGQGPEFLTYFQNEAQLEKSRLLSDRFSAERPKGSFSTLEIQRTEQGDSAMYLCASSPYLAGGPSGELFFGEGSRLTVL.

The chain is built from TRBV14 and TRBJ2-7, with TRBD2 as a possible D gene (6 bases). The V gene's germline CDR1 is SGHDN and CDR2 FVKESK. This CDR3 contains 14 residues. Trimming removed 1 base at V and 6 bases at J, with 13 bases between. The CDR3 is CASSQGAGGSEQYF. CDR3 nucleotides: TGTGCCAGCAGCCAAGGGGCCGGGGGAAGCGAGCAGTACTTC.

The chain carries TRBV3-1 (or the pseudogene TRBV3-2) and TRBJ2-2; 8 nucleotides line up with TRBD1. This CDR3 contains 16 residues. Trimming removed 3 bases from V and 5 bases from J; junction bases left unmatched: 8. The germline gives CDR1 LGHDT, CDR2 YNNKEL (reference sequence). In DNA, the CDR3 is TGTGCCAGCAGCCACCGCCGACAGGGGTGGACCGGGGAGCTGTTTTTT. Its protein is CASSHRRQGWTGELFF.

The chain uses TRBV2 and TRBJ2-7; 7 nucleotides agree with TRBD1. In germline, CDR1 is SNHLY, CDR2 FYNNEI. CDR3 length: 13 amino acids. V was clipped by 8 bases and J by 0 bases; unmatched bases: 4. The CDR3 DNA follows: TGTGCCAGCCTAGGACAGGTCTCCTACGAGCAGTACTTC. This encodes CASLGQVSYEQYF.

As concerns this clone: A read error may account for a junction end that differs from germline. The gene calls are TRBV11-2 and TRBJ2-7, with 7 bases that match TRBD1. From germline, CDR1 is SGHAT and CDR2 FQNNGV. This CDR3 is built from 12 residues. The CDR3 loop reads CASSGSDRAQRF. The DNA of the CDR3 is TGTGCCAGCAGCGGTTCAGACAGGGCTCAAAGATTC.

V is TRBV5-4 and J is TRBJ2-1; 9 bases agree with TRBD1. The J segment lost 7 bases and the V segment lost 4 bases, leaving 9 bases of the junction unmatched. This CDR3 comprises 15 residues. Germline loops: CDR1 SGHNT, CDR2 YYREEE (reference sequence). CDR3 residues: CASSLSGTGFNEQFF. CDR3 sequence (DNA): TGTGCCAGCAGCCTGTCCGGGACAGGGTTTAATGAGCAGTTCTTC.

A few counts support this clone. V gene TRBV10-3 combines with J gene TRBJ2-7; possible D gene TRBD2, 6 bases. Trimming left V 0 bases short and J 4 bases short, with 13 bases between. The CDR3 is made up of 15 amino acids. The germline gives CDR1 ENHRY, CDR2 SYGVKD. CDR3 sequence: CAISESLLAGYEQYF. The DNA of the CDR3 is TGTGCCATCAGTGAGTCCTTGTTGGCGGGGTACGAGCAGTACTTC.